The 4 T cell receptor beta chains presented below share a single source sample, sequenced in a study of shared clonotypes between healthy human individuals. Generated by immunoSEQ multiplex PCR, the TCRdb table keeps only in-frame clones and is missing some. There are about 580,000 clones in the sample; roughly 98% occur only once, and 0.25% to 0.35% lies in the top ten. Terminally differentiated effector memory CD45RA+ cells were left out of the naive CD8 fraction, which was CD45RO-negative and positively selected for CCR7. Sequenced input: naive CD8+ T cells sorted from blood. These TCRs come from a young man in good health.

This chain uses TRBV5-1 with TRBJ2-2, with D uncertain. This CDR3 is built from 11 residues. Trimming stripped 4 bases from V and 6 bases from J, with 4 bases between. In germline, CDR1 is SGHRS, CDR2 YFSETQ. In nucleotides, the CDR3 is TGCGCCAGCAGCGTTTCCGGGGAGCTGTTTTTT. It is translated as CASSVSGELFF. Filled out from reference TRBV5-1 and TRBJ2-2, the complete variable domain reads KAGVTQTPRYLIKTRGQQVTLSCSPISGHRSVSWYQQTPGQGLQFLFEYFSETQRNKGNFPGRFSGRQFSNSRSEMNVSTLELGDSALYLCASSVSGELFFGEGSRLTVL.

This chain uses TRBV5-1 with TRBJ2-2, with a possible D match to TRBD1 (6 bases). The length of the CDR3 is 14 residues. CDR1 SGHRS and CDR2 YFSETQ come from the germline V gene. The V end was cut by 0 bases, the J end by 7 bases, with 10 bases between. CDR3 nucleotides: TGCGCCAGCAGCTTGGGAACAGGGATCGGGGAGCTGTTTTTT. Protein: CASSLGTGIGELFF.

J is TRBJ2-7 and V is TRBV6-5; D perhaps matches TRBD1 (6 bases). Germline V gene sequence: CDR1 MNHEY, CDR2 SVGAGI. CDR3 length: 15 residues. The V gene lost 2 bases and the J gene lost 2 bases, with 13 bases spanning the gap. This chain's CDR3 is CASSYIGQTTYEQYF. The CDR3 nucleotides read TGTGCCAGCAGTTACATAGGACAGACAACCTACGAGCAGTACTTC.

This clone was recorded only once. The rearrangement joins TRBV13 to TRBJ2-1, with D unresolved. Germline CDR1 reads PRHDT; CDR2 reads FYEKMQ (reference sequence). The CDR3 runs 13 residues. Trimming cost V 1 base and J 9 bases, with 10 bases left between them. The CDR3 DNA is TGTGCCAGCAGCTTAGAGAATTCGAGTGAGCAGTTCTTC. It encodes CASSLENSSEQFF.